A single sample gave rise to the 25 T cell receptor beta chains below, sequenced in a study of T cells in Graves' hyperthyroidism and ophthalmopathy. Amplified regions were TCR beta CDR3 sequences from RNA transcripts. During a first-round RT-PCR of the TCR CDR3, the HTBI primer set was used. From the multiplex PCR reads, TCRdb called clonotypes with MiXCR, one entry per CDR3 protein. Found here are 600,000 to 850,000 distinct CDR3 sequences, around 19% of them singletons; the top ten hold 16%. The sequenced sample was blood. These receptors were taken from a woman aged 50 to 60 with Graves' hyperthyroidism that later progressed to Graves' ophthalmopathy.

This clonotype occurred many times. This chain links TRBV20-1 with TRBJ2-1; D not resolved. This CDR3 has 15 residues. Trimming removed 0 bases from V and 4 bases from J, with 13 bases in between. Germline CDR1 is DFQATT and CDR2 is SNEGSKA (reference sequence). DNA for the CDR3: TGCAGTGCTAGAGATGATCTGCTAAAATACAATGAGCAGTTCTTC. Protein: CSARDDLLKYNEQFF.

This clonotype was detected once. The chain combines TRBV11-2 with TRBJ2-3; D remains ambiguous. Trimming pared 5 bases from V and 5 bases from J, leaving 17 bases between. There are 15 residues in the CDR3. The germline CDR1 and CDR2 sequences are SGHAT and FQNNGV. CDR3 sequence: CASSLVVGIRDTQYF. The CDR3 bases are TGTGCCAGCAGCCTAGTGGTGGGAATCAGAGATACGCAGTATTTT. The variable domain in full, with the rest retrieved from reference TRBV11-2 and TRBJ2-3, is EAGVAQSPRYKIIEKRQSVAFWCNPISGHATLYWYQQILGQGPKLLIQFQNNGVVDDSQLPKDRFSAERLKGVDSTLKIQPAKLEDSAVYLCASSLVVGIRDTQYFGPGTRLTVL.

This rearrangement joins TRBV5-1 to TRBJ2-2, with 9 bases fitting TRBD1. The CDR3 runs 16 residues. V lost 4 bases, J lost 7 bases, and 11 bases stayed unmatched. CDR1 and CDR2 from the germline V gene are SGHRS and YFSETQ. The CDR3 sequence: CASSKGRDRVIGELFF. The CDR3 coding sequence is TGCGCCAGCAGCAAGGGCCGGGACAGGGTCATCGGGGAGCTGTTTTTT.

This clonotype was recorded at least ten times. The V call is TRBV18, the J call TRBJ2-1; perhaps D is TRBD1 or TRBD2 (5 bases each). Germline loops: CDR1 KGHSH, CDR2 LQKENI. The V end lost 5 bases, the J end lost 10 bases, and 15 bases lay between the germline ends. The CDR3 covers 13 residues. CDR3 sequence: CASSFRDSGEQFF. CDR3 DNA sequence: TGTGCCAGCTCATTCAGGGATTCGGGAGAGCAGTTCTTC.

This clonotype was seen at least ten times. This rearrangement joins TRBV5-1 to TRBJ2-7; TRBD1 aligns across 9 bases. Germline V gives CDR1 SGHRS, CDR2 YFSETQ. V lost 3 bases, J lost 2 bases, and 6 bases stayed unmatched. The CDR3 has 15 amino acids. CDR3 bases: TGCGCCAGCAGCTCCGGACAGGGGAGGCCCTACGAGCAGTACTTC. Encoded protein: CASSSGQGRPYEQYF.

This clonotype was recorded at least ten times. The V and J genes are TRBV20-1 and TRBJ2-1; D is perhaps TRBD2 (6 bases). The CDR3 runs to 14 residues. Germline lookup yields CDR1 DFQATT and CDR2 SNEGSKA (reference sequence). The V gene lost 3 bases and the J gene lost 4 bases, with 13 bases spanning the gap. This chain's CDR3 is CSASGLALYNEQFF. As DNA, the CDR3 is TGCAGTGCTAGTGGGCTAGCGCTATACAATGAGCAGTTCTTC.

V usage is TRBV5-1 and J usage is TRBJ2-7; D is possibly TRBD2 (6 bases). V lost 1 base, J lost 4 bases, and 15 bases lay in between. This CDR3 is 15 amino acids long. CDR1 is SGHRS and CDR2 is YFSETQ in the germline V gene. CDR3 in DNA: TGCGCCAGCAGCTTGCTGGGCGGGGTCGAATACGAGCAGTACTTC. It translates to CASSLLGGVEYEQYF. Together with reference TRBV5-1 and TRBJ2-7, the CDR3 gives the full variable domain: KAGVTQTPRYLIKTRGQQVTLSCSPISGHRSVSWYQQTPGQGLQFLFEYFSETQRNKGNFPGRFSGRQFSNSRSEMNVSTLELGDSALYLCASSLLGGVEYEQYFGPGTRLTVT.

In its sample, this clonotype was seen a few times. J is TRBJ1-1 and V is TRBV10-3, with D perhaps matching TRBD1 (5 bases). The CDR3 has 14 amino acids. Deletions cut 4 bases from V and 3 bases from J, with 12 bases between. Germline V gene sequence: CDR1 ENHRY, CDR2 SYGVKD. The CDR3: CAISVLQGDTEAFF. CDR3 nucleotides: TGTGCCATCAGTGTACTTCAGGGAGACACTGAAGCTTTCTTT.

This sequence joins TRBV4-1 and TRBJ1-6; maybe TRBD1 (5 bases). V dropped 0 bases and J dropped 3 bases, with 12 bases sitting between them. This CDR3 contains 17 residues. Germline V gives CDR1 MGHRA, CDR2 YSYEKL. CDR3 in amino acids: CASSQEGETNYNSPLHF. CDR3 DNA: TGCGCCAGCAGCCAAGAGGGGGAGACTAACTATAATTCACCCCTCCACTTT.

Many counts were recorded for this clonotype. V is TRBV5-1 and J is TRBJ2-2; D remains ambiguous. There are 16 residues in the CDR3. Per the germline V gene, CDR1 is SGHRS and CDR2 is YFSETQ. V shed 4 bases and J shed 7 bases, with 20 bases lying between them. The CDR3, as DNA: TGCGCCAGCAGCGACAACTCGGACCCTAAACGCGGGGAGCTGTTTTTT. Its translation: CASSDNSDPKRGELFF.

This clonotype was found a few times. V usage is TRBV5-1 and J usage is TRBJ1-3, with D perhaps matching TRBD1 (5 bases). CDR3 length equals 15 residues. V was shortened by 1 base and J by 3 bases, with 11 bases between the two germline ends. CDR1 is SGHRS, CDR2 YFSETQ, per germline. The CDR3 region has the DNA TGCGCCAGCAGCTTGACCCCCGGGGGTGGAAACACCATATATTTT. The encoded protein is CASSLTPGGGNTIYF.

The chain combines TRBV7-9 with TRBJ1-4, with D hard to call. Trimming pared 3 bases from V and 4 bases from J, leaving 9 bases between. Germline V gene lookup returns CDR1 SEHNR and CDR2 FQNEAQ (reference sequence). This CDR3 spans 14 amino acids. CDR3 coding DNA: TGTGCCAGCAGCTTCTTACAGAATAATGAAAAACTGTTTTTT. Residues: CASSFLQNNEKLFF.

This clonotype was counted ten times or more. This chain links TRBV5-1 with TRBJ2-7; 11 nucleotides agree with TRBD2. CDR1 and CDR2 from the germline V gene are SGHRS and YFSETQ. The length of the CDR3 is 17 residues. With 5 bases clipped from V and 0 bases from J, the junction kept 10 bases outside the gene matches. CDR3 bases: TGCGCCAGCAGGCCAGCGACTAGCGGGGTAGTCTCCTACGAGCAGTACTTC. This encodes CASRPATSGVVSYEQYF.

This clonotype was recorded a few times. The chain combines TRBV7-9 with TRBJ1-2; D is possibly TRBD1 (5 bases). Germline V gene lookup returns CDR1 SEHNR and CDR2 FQNEAQ (reference sequence). The CDR3 extends over 13 amino acids. The ends were cut back, 6 bases at V and 4 bases at J, with 12 bases in the middle. CDR3 DNA: TGTGCCAGCAGTGTGGGGGAGGGCTATGGCTACACCTTC. Translating gives CASSVGEGYGYTF. The entire variable domain, with the rest obtained from reference TRBV7-9 and TRBJ1-2, is as follows: DTGVSQNPRHKITKRGQNVTFRCDPISEHNRLYWYRQTLGQGPEFLTYFQNEAQLEKSRLLSDRFSAERPKGSFSTLEIQRTEQGDSAMYLCASSVGEGYGYTFGSGTRLTVV.

J is TRBJ2-3 and V is TRBV24-1; TRBD1 matches at 7 bases. V was clipped by 2 bases and J by 4 bases; unmatched bases: 11. The germline V gene encodes CDR1 KGHDR and CDR2 SFDVKD. This CDR3 has 17 amino acids. CDR3 region: CATSDSYNHRGADTQYF. For the CDR3, the DNA is TGTGCCACCAGTGATTCTTACAATCACAGGGGCGCAGATACGCAGTATTTT.

Ten or more counts support this clonotype. The genes are TRBV6-5 and TRBJ1-1; possible D gene TRBD1, 6 bases. CDR3 size: 14 residues. Trimming removed 1 base at V and 2 bases at J, with 8 bases between. CDR1 is MNHEY, CDR2 SVGAGI, per germline. CDR3 region: CASSYLGGNTEAFF. CDR3 sequence (DNA): TGTGCCAGCAGTTACTTGGGGGGCAACACTGAAGCTTTCTTT.

The J gene is TRBJ1-2, the V gene TRBV7-9; D unclear. The germline gives CDR1 SEHNR, CDR2 FQNEAQ (reference sequence). V was pared by 0 bases and J by 8 bases, with 13 bases between. The CDR3 length is 14 residues. The CDR3 DNA reads TGTGCCAGCAGCTTAGCCCAAGCAGCGGAGGGCTACACCTTC. Amino acids: CASSLAQAAEGYTF.

This chain joins TRBV5-8 and TRBJ1-5; 12 bases align to TRBD1. The trim removed 4 bases at V and 2 bases at J, leaving 10 bases unmatched. This CDR3 is 18 amino acids long. Per germline, CDR1 SGHTS and CDR2 YDEGEE. The CDR3 coding sequence is TGTGCCAGCAGCAACCGGGACAGGGGGCTTGGGCGCAATCAGCCCCAGCATTTT. Its protein product is CASSNRDRGLGRNQPQHF.

This clonotype was observed many times. The J gene is TRBJ2-2, the V gene TRBV20-1; 10 bases agree with TRBD2. This CDR3 is built from 14 residues. The germline V gene encodes CDR1 DFQATT and CDR2 SNEGSKA (reference sequence). With V trimmed by 6 bases and J by 4 bases, 5 bases remained unmatched. The CDR3: CSAESGGGTGELFF. The CDR3 bases are TGCAGTGCCGAGAGCGGGGGGGGCACCGGGGAGCTGTTTTTT.

The chain couples TRBV9 to TRBJ2-1; a possible D gene is TRBD1 (5 bases). V lost 0 bases, J lost 9 bases, and 7 bases lay in between. Germline V gives CDR1 SGDLS, CDR2 YYNGEE. The CDR3 covers 12 residues. The CDR3 DNA reads TGTGCCAGCAGCGTAGAAGGGGTTGAGCAGTTCTTC. This sequence encodes CASSVEGVEQFF.

In this sample, this clonotype turned up many times. V and J are TRBV6-2 or TRBV6-3 and TRBJ2-1; 10 bases agree with TRBD2. CDR3 length equals 16 residues. The V segment lost 2 bases and the J segment 6 bases; nucleotides outside the gene matches: 7. From germline, CDR1 is MNHEY and CDR2 SVGEGT. The CDR3 DNA follows: TGTGCCAGCAGTTACACTAGCGGGGAACTAAGCAATGAGCAGTTCTTC. Amino acids: CASSYTSGELSNEQFF.

The chain is built from TRBV6-1 and TRBJ2-7; TRBD1 matches 8 bases. Per germline, CDR1 MNHNS and CDR2 SASEGT. There are 15 residues in the CDR3. With V trimmed by 5 bases and J by 1 base, 7 bases remained unmatched. The chain's CDR3 is CASSYRQGSSYEQYF. CDR3 nucleotides: TGTGCCAGCAGTTACCGACAGGGGAGTTCCTACGAGCAGTACTTC.

This clonotype has just a few counts. This sequence joins TRBV13 and TRBJ2-7, with 10 bases aligning to TRBD2. CDR3 length: 15 amino acids. Germline V gene lookup returns CDR1 PRHDT and CDR2 FYEKMQ (reference sequence). The ends lost 3 bases at V and 3 bases at J; junction bases unmatched: 5. The chain's CDR3 is CASSFSGGLVYEQYF. DNA for the CDR3: TGTGCCAGCAGCTTTAGCGGGGGGCTTGTCTACGAGCAGTACTTC.

The rearrangement links TRBV20-1 to TRBJ2-7, with D possibly TRBD1 on 7 matching bases. Trimming left V 6 bases short and J 4 bases short, with 16 bases between. Germline V gives CDR1 DFQATT, CDR2 SNEGSKA (reference sequence). This CDR3 spans 13 amino acids. As DNA, the CDR3 is TGCAGTGCGGTCTCAGGGGGGAAATACGAGCAGTACTTC. Its protein is CSAVSGGKYEQYF.

This clonotype occurred many times. The chain couples TRBV12-3 or TRBV12-4 to TRBJ1-1; a weak D match, TRBD1 (5 bases). The CDR3 has 14 residues. Trimming pared 5 bases from V and 3 bases from J, leaving 13 bases between. Here the CDR3 reads CASSPSGPHTEAFF. CDR3 DNA: TGTGCCAGCAGTCCCTCAGGGCCCCACACTGAAGCTTTCTTT.